What follows are 9 T cell receptor beta chains derived from one specimen sequenced in a study of blood T cell repertoires in COVID-19 (dated by TCRdb to 2019 to 2021). The method behind the library was the immunoSEQ multiplex PCR assay. TCRdb retrieved this table from immuneACCESS and kept in-frame rearrangements only. Not all clones are present; in checked studies, unresolved V genes account for under half, and no reason is known for the remainder. The sample profile shows 200,000 to 300,000 clones; roughly 90% of them were found once. The top ten clones comprise 7.2% of the sample. Material for sequencing was peripheral blood. These receptors were obtained from a man aged 55-75 years who had recovered from COVID-19.

The CDR3 protein is CASSRQGTSNQPQHF. The CDR3 DNA reads as TGTGCCAGCAGTCGACAGGGTACGAGCAATCAGCCCCAGCATTTT. The chain carries TRBV6-5 and TRBJ1-5, with 7 positions matching TRBD1. The CDR3 loop spans 15 amino acids. V gave up 5 bases and J gave up 1 base; unmatched junction bases: 5. Germline-derived CDR1 and CDR2 are MNHEY and SVGAGI.

In DNA form, the CDR3 reads TGCGCCAGCAGCTCTAAAGGACAGGGCGTAGGCGGCTACACCTTC. It translates to CASSSKGQGVGGYTF. The V and J genes are TRBV5-1 and TRBJ1-2, with TRBD1 identical over 8 bases. The CDR3 runs 15 residues. In germline, CDR1 is SGHRS, CDR2 YFSETQ. Trimming removed 3 bases from V and 8 bases from J; junction bases left unmatched: 12.

The gene calls are TRBV3-1 (or the pseudogene TRBV3-2) and TRBJ2-7, with TRBD2 identical over 12 bases. The CDR3 totals 18 residues. CDR1 is LGHDT, CDR2 YNNKEL, per germline (reference sequence). Losses at the gene ends were 3 bases for V and 3 bases for J; bases not matched to a gene: 12. CDR3 sequence (DNA): TGTGCCAGCAGCCAGGGCTACACTAGCGGGGGGCCCAACTACGAGCAGTACTTC. Translated: CASSQGYTSGGPNYEQYF.

The chain is built from TRBV18 and TRBJ1-5; D call uncertain. Trimming pared 6 bases from V and 5 bases from J, leaving 11 bases between. The CDR3 spans 13 residues. Germline-derived CDR1 and CDR2 are KGHSH and LQKENI. In DNA, the CDR3 is TGTGCCAGCTCCCGACACTTAGATCAGCCCCAGCATTTT. Protein sequence: CASSRHLDQPQHF.

The V gene is TRBV7-2, the J gene TRBJ1-5; no clear D. This CDR3 contains 14 residues. Germline CDR1 and CDR2: SGHTA and FQGNSA. The ends were cut back, 0 bases at V and 4 bases at J, with 7 bases in the middle. As DNA, the CDR3 is TGTGCCAGCAGCTTAGCGCGTCCGAATCAGCCCCAGCATTTT. It is translated as CASSLARPNQPQHF.

The J gene is TRBJ1-2, the V gene TRBV6-6, with 7 bases aligning to TRBD1. Per the germline V gene, CDR1 is MNHNY and CDR2 is SVGAGI (reference sequence). The CDR3 covers 16 residues. The junction had 17 bases not matched to a gene; V was cut back by 5 bases and J by 8 bases. The CDR3 sequence: CASSLLRPGQLRGYTF. DNA of the CDR3: TGTGCCAGCAGTCTTCTACGCCCGGGACAGCTAAGAGGCTACACCTTC.

The chain employs TRBV6-2 or TRBV6-3 and TRBJ2-3; D is perhaps TRBD2 (5 bases). CDR3 size: 16 residues. Trimming took off 0 bases at V and 1 base at J, with 11 bases between the two ends. Germline V gene lookup returns CDR1 MNHEY and CDR2 SVGEGT. DNA for the CDR3: TGTGCCAGCAGTTACTCGACGGGATCCGGCACAGATACGCAGTATTTT. The encoded protein is CASSYSTGSGTDTQYF.

The rearrangement links TRBV19 to TRBJ2-1, with 11 positions matching TRBD1. This CDR3 region has 14 residues. Germline CDR1 and CDR2: LNHDA and SQIVND (reference sequence). V trimming: 5 bases; J trimming: 8 bases; junction bases outside the gene matches: 5. For the CDR3, the DNA is TGTGCCAGTAGTCCCGGACAGGGGGCATATGAGCAGTTCTTC. As protein: CASSPGQGAYEQFF.

J is TRBJ2-3 and V is TRBV5-1, with a possible D match to TRBD1 (6 bases). Germline V gene lookup returns CDR1 SGHRS and CDR2 YFSETQ. CDR3 size: 16 residues. Trimming took 4 bases from V and 2 from J, leaving 17 bases between them. CDR3 coding DNA: TGCGCCAGCAGCCGCTCGCAGGGGCTGGTCACAGATACGCAGTATTTT. Translated, it gives CASSRSQGLVTDTQYF.